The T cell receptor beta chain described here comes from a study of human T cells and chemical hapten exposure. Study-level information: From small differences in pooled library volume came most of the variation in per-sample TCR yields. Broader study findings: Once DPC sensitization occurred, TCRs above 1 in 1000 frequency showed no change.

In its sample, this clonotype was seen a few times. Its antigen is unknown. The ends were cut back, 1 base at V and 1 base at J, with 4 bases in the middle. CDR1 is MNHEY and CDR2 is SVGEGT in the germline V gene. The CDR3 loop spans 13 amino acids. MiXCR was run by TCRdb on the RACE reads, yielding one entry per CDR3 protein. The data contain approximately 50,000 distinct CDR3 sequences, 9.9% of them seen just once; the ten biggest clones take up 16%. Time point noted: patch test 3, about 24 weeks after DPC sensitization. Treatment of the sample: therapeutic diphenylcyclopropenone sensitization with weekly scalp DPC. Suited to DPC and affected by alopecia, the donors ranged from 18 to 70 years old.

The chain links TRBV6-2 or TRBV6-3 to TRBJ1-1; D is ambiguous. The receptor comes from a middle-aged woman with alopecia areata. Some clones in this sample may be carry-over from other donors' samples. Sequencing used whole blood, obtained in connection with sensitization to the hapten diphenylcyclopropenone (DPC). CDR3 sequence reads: CASSYYQNTEAFF. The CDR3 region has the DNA TGTGCCAGCAGTTACTACCAGAACACTGAAGCTTTCTTT.